The entry that follows covers one TCR beta chain sequence. As originally analysed: Estimates of nucleated cell counts were drawn from the amplification of reference gene primers. Clones were sequenced by immunoSEQ multiplex PCR, and TCRdb holds only the in-frame ones, with some missing. V and J calls plus clone size are reproduced from that table; the DNA served to infer D and trimming. There are roughly 250,000 clones in the sample; roughly 83% occur only once, and around 2% lies in the top ten. This sample was taken from a study of blood T cell repertoires in COVID-19. Study as a whole: Samples taken during acute and convalescent COVID-19 were collected in the United States, Italy and Spain.

All enrollees were about 18 to 89 years old and from about 24 US areas. Clinical histories supplied by participants themselves formed the basis of cohort assignment. Germline V gene lookup returns CDR1 SGHTA and CDR2 FQGNSA. This CDR3 is built from 13 residues. V was trimmed by 4 bases and J by 6 bases, leaving 10 bases between them. The sample was PBMCs or T cells enriched from blood (not recorded which). This receptor was taken from a woman aged 50 to 60 who had recovered from COVID-19. The chain has TRBV7-2 and TRBJ1-5, with D possibly being TRBD1 (6 bases). The CDR3 coding sequence is TGTGCCAGCAGCTCACAGGGTTTTCAGCCCCAGCATTTT. It encodes CASSSQGFQPQHF.